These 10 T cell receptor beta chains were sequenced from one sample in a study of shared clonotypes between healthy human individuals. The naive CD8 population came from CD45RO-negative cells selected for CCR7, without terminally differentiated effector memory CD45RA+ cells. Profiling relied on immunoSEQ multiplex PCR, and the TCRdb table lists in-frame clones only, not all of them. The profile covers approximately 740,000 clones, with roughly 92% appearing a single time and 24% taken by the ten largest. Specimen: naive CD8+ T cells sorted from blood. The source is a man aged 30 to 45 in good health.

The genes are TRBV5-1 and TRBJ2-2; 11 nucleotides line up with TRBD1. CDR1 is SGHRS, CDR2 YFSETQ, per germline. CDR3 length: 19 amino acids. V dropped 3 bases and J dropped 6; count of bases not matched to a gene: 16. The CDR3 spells CASSSPGDRGATLAGELFF. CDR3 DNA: TGCGCCAGCAGCTCCCCCGGGGACAGGGGGGCGACTCTCGCCGGGGAGCTGTTTTTT.

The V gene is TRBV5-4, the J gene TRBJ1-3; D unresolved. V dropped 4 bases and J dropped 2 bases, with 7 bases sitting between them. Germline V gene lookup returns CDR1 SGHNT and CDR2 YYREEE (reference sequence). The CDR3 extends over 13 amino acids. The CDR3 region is CASSGEAGNTIYF. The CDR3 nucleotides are TGTGCCAGCAGCGGGGAAGCTGGAAACACCATATATTTT.

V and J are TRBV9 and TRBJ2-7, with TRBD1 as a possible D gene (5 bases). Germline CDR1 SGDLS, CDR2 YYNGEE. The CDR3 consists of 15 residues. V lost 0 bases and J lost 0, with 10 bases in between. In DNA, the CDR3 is TGTGCCAGCAGCGTAGATACAGGCGACTCCTACGAGCAGTACTTC. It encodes CASSVDTGDSYEQYF.

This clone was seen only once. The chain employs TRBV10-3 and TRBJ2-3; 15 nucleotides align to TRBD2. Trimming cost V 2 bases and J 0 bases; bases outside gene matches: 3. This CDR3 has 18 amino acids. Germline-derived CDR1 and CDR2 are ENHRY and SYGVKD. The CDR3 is CAISETGTSGRSTDTQYF. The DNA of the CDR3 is TGTGCCATCAGTGAGACCGGGACTAGCGGGAGGAGCACAGATACGCAGTATTTT.

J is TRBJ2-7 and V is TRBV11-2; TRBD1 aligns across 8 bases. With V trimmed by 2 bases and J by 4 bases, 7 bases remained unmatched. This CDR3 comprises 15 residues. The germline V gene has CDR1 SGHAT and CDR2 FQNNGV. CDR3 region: CASSLTSGGSYEQYF. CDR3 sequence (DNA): TGTGCCAGCAGCTTAACCTCAGGGGGCTCGTACGAGCAGTACTTC.

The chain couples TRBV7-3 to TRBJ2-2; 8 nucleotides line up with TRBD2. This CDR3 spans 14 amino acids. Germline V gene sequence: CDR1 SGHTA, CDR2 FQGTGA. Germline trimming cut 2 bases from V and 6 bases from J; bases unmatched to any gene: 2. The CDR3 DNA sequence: TGTGCCAGCAGCTTAGCGGGAGGCGCCGGGGAGCTGTTTTTT. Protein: CASSLAGGAGELFF.

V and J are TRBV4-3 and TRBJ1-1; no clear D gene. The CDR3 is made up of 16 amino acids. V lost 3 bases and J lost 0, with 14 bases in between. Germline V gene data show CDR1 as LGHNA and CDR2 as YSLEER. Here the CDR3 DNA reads TGCGCCAGCAGCCAGGGAGAAGGGATAATGAACACTGAAGCTTTCTTT. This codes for CASSQGEGIMNTEAFF.

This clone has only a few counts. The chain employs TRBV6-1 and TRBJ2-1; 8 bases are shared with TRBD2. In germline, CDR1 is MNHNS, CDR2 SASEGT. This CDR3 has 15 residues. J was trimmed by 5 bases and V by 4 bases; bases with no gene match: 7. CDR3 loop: CASSVLAGENNEQFF. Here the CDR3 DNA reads TGTGCCAGCAGTGTGCTAGCGGGTGAGAACAATGAGCAGTTCTTC.

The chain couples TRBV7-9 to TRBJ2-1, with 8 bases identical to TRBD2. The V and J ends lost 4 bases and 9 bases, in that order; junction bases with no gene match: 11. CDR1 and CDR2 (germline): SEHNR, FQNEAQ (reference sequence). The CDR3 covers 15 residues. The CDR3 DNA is TGTGCCAGCAGCTCAAGACTAGCGAGGGACGGTGAGCAGTTCTTC. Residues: CASSSRLARDGEQFF.

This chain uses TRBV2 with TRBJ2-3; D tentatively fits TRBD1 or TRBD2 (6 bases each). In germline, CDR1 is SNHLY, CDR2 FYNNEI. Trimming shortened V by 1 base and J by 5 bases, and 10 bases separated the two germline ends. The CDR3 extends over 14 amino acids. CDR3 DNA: TGTGCCAGCAGTGAAGATGCGGGACAAGATACGCAGTATTTT. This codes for CASSEDAGQDTQYF.